Given below is one T cell receptor (beta chain) in context. This clonotype was counted many times. Its binding antigen is unknown. No qualities accompany the bases; no much larger clone lies one base away. These data are taken from a study of tumor-infiltrating lymphocytes in primary liver carcinoma (dated 2017 in TCRdb). With regard to the full study: Between November 2015 and March 2016, five patients in China with histopathologically diagnosed primary liver carcinoma had surgical resection. The five patients, three men and two women aged 30 to 69 years, had hepatocellular carcinoma (four) or combined HCC and intrahepatic cholangiocarcinoma (one). The five patients had tumors of stage T1-T3 N0M0, with maximum diameters ranging from roughly 4.2 to 10 cm. Each sample produced about 3.5 to 8 million productive TCRbeta reads, and read depth showed no significant difference between tissue types. Across five regions of each liver tumor, along with adjacent normal tissue and blood, the study brought together TCRbeta repertoire sequencing, expression microarrays and whole-exome sequencing. A total of some 35 specimens from 5 patients went through TCRbeta repertoire sequencing, namely 25 tumor regions, 5 adjacent noncancerous liver tissues and 5 peripheral blood samples. Reproducibility between technical replicate repertoires was high, with correlation coefficients above 0.95 and mean shared-clone rates about 0.9.

Including cysteine and phenylalanine, the CDR3 has 12 amino acids. Only CDR3 DNA is held: 36 bases, read in frame from base 1. A distance of 8 bases separates the germline ends of V and J, which lose 5 bases and 6 bases respectively. The germline V gene supplies CDR1 MGHRA and CDR2 YSYEKL. A constant-region primer and ProtoScript II reverse transcriptase were used to reverse-transcribe TCRbeta-specific cDNA from about 530 ng total RNA. TCRbeta libraries were built with three nested multiplex PCR rounds, a slightly modified ARM-PCR procedure. Multiplex TRBV1-TRBV30 forward primers and a Cbeta reverse primer were used in the first two PCR rounds, each of which was run for about 10 cycles. Sample barcodes and Illumina adapters were added in a final 25-cycle PCR using Deep VentR polymerase. Before sequencing, amplicons of 200-500 bp were gel-purified using a QIAquick gel extraction kit. TCRbeta amplicons were sequenced on an Illumina HiSeq 2500 with 250-bp paired-end reads. From the authors' description of their analysis: To recover full CDR3 sequences, reads were quality-trimmed using Trimmomatic v0.33 and paired reads were then merged using FLASH v1.2.11. V, D and J germline segments were assigned to the rearranged TCRbeta sequences by MiGEC v1.2.1b. VDJtools v1.0.0 computed clonotype statistics and Shannon-Wiener diversity indices. Except for diversity analysis, only each sample's 250 most abundant clonotypes were used in subsequent analyses to reduce sampling bias. Using fastp at Q25 and MiXCR, TCRdb reprocessed the public reads and kept productive beta chains. All rows with the same CDR3 protein become a single entry with the most common DNA and genes. The V and J calls follow TCRdb's processing rather than the paper's. The sample table lists about 310,000 distinct CDR3 sequences, 50% to 60% of them with a count of one. The ten largest clonotypes hold more than 15% of the sample.

On the study overall, not on this receptor specifically: Because only the TCR beta chain was sequenced and unpaired alpha chains were not captured, true repertoire diversity is likely underestimated. A significantly larger repertoire fraction was made up by the top 250 clones in tumors than in blood (p = 0.039). Since the samples were bulk and unsorted, there was no way to compare CD4+ and CD8+ T cell repertoires. The study included only five or six patients, and the authors note findings should be validated in a larger study. Pairs of tumor regions showed greater repertoire overlap (mean around 35%) than tumor-adjacent pairs (17%) or tumor-blood pairs (approximately 15%), which is consistent with antigen-driven expansion.

Blood RNA was extracted from unsorted whole blood with TRIzol reagent; germline DNA came from the DNeasy Blood & Tissue kit. At the time of sampling, the patients were treatment-naive and had chronic HBV infection. Four milliliters of peripheral blood were collected into K2EDTA tubes before surgery. This sequence uses TRBV4-1 and TRBJ2-1; possibly the D gene is TRBD2, per 6 matching bases. The sample was peripheral blood. This sequence originates from a woman aged 30 to 39 with primary liver carcinoma and hepatitis B virus infection. The nucleotide sequence reads as follows: TGCGCCAGCAGCTGGGACTCCAATGAGCAGTTCTTC. Translated, it reads CASSWDSNEQFF.